The clone carrying this TCR beta chain has only one observation. The antigen is undetermined. Time point described: newly diagnosed GD, antithyroid drugs for less than 3 months. Extracted RNA from PBMCs served as the source of the TCR library. The record originates from a study of regulatory T cells in long-lasting Graves disease. General observations from the study: Thyroid tissue was not sampled; only peripheral blood was.

Germline lookup yields CDR1 SEHNR and CDR2 FQNEAQ (reference sequence). This CDR3 comprises 16 residues. V dropped 5 bases and J dropped 5; count of bases not matched to a gene: 11. The TCR beta library used iRepertoire HTBI primers with Arm-PCR amplification of CDR3. Each CDR3 protein is one row after TCRdb ran MiXCR on the multiplex PCR reads. The repertoire holds approximately 460,000 distinct CDR3 sequences, with 16% as singletons. The data were also submitted as part of a second study, on T cells in Graves' hyperthyroidism and ophthalmopathy. That investigation notes: First-round RT-PCR with HTBI primers amplified the TCR CDR3 region.

The sequence came from a woman aged 25 to 39 with Graves disease. The J gene is TRBJ2-1, the V gene TRBV7-9, with 8 positions matching TRBD2. The specimen comprised peripheral blood mononuclear cells (PBMCs), sampled at new diagnosis, from a patient treated with antithyroid drugs. CDR3 residues: CASSARREGLNNEQFF. The CDR3 coding sequence is TGTGCCAGCAGCGCACGACGGGAGGGCCTGAACAATGAGCAGTTCTTC. The full variable domain, rest sourced from reference TRBV7-9 and TRBJ2-1, is DTGVSQNPRHKITKRGQNVTFRCDPISEHNRLYWYRQTLGQGPEFLTYFQNEAQLEKSRLLSDRFSAERPKGSFSTLEIQRTEQGDSAMYLCASSARREGLNNEQFFGPGTRLTVL.